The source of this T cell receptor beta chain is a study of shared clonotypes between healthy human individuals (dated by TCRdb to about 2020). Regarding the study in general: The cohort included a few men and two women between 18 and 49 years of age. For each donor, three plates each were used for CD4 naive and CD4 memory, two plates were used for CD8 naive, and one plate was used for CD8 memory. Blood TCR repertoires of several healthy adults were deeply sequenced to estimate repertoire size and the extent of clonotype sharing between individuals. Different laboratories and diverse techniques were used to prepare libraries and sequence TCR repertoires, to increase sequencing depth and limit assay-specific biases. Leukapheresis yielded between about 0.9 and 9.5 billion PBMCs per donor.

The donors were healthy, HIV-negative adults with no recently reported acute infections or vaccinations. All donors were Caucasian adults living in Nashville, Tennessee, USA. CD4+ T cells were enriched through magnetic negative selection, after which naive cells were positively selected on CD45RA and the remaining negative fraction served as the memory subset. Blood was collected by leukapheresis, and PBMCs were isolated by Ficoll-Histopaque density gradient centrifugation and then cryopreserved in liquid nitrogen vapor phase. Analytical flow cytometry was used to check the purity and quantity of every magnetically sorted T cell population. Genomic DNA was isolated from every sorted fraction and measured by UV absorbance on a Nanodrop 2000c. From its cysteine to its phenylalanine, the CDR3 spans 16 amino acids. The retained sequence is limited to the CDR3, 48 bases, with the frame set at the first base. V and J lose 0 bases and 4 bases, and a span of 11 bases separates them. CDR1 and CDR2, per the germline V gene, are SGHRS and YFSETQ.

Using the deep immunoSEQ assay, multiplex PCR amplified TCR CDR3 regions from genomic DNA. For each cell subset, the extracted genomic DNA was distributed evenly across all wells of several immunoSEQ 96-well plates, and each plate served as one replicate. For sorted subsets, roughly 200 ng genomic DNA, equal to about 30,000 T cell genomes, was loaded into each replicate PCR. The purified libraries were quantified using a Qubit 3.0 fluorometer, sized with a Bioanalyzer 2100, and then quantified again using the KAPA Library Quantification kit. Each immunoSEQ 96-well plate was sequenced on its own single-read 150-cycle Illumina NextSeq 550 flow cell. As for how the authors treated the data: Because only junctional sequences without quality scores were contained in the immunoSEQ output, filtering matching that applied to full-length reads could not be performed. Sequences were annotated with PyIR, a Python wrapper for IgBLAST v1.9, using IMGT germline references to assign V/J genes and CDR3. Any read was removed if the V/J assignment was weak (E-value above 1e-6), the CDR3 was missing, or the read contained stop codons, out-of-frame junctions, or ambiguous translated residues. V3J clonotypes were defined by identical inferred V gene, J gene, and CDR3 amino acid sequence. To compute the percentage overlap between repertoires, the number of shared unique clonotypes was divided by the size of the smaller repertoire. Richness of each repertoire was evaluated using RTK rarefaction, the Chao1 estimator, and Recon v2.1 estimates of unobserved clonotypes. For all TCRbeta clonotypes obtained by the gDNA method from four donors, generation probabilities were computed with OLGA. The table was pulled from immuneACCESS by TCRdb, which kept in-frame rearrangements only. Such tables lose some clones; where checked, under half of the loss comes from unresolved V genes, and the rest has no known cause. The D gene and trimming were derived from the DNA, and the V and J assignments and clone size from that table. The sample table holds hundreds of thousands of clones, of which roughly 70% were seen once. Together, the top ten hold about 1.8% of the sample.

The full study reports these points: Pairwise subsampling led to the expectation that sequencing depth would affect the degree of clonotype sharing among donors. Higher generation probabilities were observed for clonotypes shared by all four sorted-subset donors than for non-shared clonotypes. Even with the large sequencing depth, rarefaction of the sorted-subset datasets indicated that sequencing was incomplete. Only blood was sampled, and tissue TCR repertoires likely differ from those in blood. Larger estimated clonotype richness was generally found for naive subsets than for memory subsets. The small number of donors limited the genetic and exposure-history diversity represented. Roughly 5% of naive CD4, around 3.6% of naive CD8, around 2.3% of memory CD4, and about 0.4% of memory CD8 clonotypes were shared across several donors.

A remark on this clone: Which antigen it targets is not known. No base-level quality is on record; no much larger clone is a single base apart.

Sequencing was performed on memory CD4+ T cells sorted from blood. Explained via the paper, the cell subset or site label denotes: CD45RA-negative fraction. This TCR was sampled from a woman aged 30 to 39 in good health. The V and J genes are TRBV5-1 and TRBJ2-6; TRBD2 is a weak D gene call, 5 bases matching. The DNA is TGCGCCAGCAGCTTGGCCGGGGTCACGGGGGCCAACGTCCTGACTTTC. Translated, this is CASSLAGVTGANVLTF. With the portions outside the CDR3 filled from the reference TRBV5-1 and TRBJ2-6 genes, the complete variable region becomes KAGVTQTPRYLIKTRGQQVTLSCSPISGHRSVSWYQQTPGQGLQFLFEYFSETQRNKGNFPGRFSGRQFSNSRSEMNVSTLELGDSALYLCASSLAGVTGANVLTFGAGSRLTVL.